Each of the 15 T cell receptor beta chains below was sequenced from the same sample in a study of Graves' ophthalmopathy and Graves' hyperthyroidism. TCR beta CDR3 regions were amplified from RNA transcripts. Amplification began with first-round RT-PCR using HTBI primers, then second-round multiplex PCR was performed. TCRdb reprocessed the multiplex PCR reads with MiXCR, giving one entry per CDR3 protein. In the table there are about 660,000 distinct CDR3 sequences, about 40% of which are singletons. The specimen was peripheral blood. These TCRs come from an adult man with Graves' ophthalmopathy.

This clonotype was detected many times. This chain joins TRBV10-3 and TRBJ1-3, with D unresolved. CDR3 size: 14 residues. Germline V lookup: CDR1 ENHRY, CDR2 SYGVKD. Between the trimmed V and J ends, which lost 6 bases and 0 bases, there was a span of 9 bases. The CDR3 region is CAIRAADSGNTIYF. CDR3 bases: TGTGCCATCAGGGCAGCCGACTCTGGAAACACCATATATTTT.

This clonotype occurred many times. The chain carries TRBV15 and TRBJ1-1, with 10 bases aligning to TRBD1. V was clipped by 7 bases and J by 4 bases; unmatched bases: 6. This CDR3 comprises 14 residues. Germline CDR1 reads LNHNV; CDR2 reads YYDKDF (reference sequence). The CDR3 here is CATTPGQGTTEAFF. The CDR3 nucleotides read TGTGCCACCACCCCGGGACAGGGGACCACTGAAGCTTTCTTT. The entire variable domain, with the rest obtained from reference TRBV15 and TRBJ1-1, is as follows: DAMVIQNPRYQVTQFGKPVTLSCSQTLNHNVMYWYQQKSSQAPKLLFHYYDKDFNNEADTPDNFQSRRPNTSFCFLDIRSPGLGDTAMYLCATTPGQGTTEAFFGQGTRLTVV.

This clonotype was detected a few times. A much larger clone is a single base away; this may be a read error. The chain uses TRBV11-1 and TRBJ1-2, with D hard to call. V lost 5 bases to trimming and J lost 4 bases, with 14 bases between them. This CDR3 comprises 14 residues. Germline V gene sequence: CDR1 SGHAT, CDR2 FQDESV (reference sequence). The CDR3 reads CASSHRGLVYGYTF. In DNA, the CDR3 is TGTGCCAGCAGCCACCGCGGTTTGGTCTATGGCTACACCTTC.

In the case of this clonotype: This sequence may be a read error, since a much larger clone differs from it by one base. The CDR3 carries no conserved terminal phenylalanine or tryptophan, so it likely arises from a read error. This sequence joins TRBV6-2 or TRBV6-3 and TRBJ1-2, with TRBD1 matching over 7 bases. CDR3 length equals 16 residues. The V gene end was trimmed by 2 bases and the J gene end by 6 bases; junction bases not matched to a gene: 12. In germline, CDR1 is MNHEY, CDR2 SVGEGT. The CDR3 spells CASSYRGTGQSNGYTL. CDR3 DNA sequence: TGTGCCAGCAGTTACCGGGGTACGGGACAGTCCAATGGCTACACCCTC.

J is TRBJ2-5 and V is TRBV5-4; no reliable D call. Germline V lookup: CDR1 SGHNT, CDR2 YYREEE (reference sequence). The germline V and J ends were trimmed by 5 bases and 5 bases, with 13 bases remaining between them. This CDR3 contains 13 residues. The CDR3 sequence: CASSRMGGETQYF. In DNA form, the CDR3 reads TGTGCCAGCAGTCGGATGGGCGGTGAGACCCAGTACTTC.

In regard to this clonotype: An end of the junction does not agree with germline; a read error may underlie this. The chain carries TRBV7-2 and TRBJ1-3, with D hard to call. The V gene's germline CDR1 is SGHTA and CDR2 FQGNSA. The CDR3 is 18 amino acids. DNA of the CDR3: TGCGCCAGCAGCCAAGAGTACCCCCCGGGCCTCGGGAGGGACACCATATATTTT. Translating it yields CASSQEYPPGLGRDTIYF.

Here the CDR3 DNA reads TGTGCCTGGAGTCAAACTCGGGGGTACGATGGCTACACCTTC. Protein sequence: CAWSQTRGYDGYTF. The rearrangement uses TRBV19 and TRBJ1-2, with D maybe TRBD1 (5 bases). The germline V gene encodes CDR1 LNHDA and CDR2 SQIVND (reference sequence). Trimming took 11 bases from V and 6 from J, leaving 22 bases between them. This CDR3 is built from 14 residues.

The chain uses TRBV12-3 or TRBV12-4 and TRBJ1-2; 7 bases line up with TRBD1. The CDR3 extends over 14 amino acids. V lost 11 bases, J lost 7 bases, and 16 bases stayed unmatched. DNA for the CDR3: TGTGCCTGGAGTATACAGGGGATGGTAGCTGGCTACACCTTC. Translated: CAWSIQGMVAGYTF.

This clonotype showed up many times. CDR3 loop: CASCFSPNSGANVLTF. Here the CDR3 DNA reads TGTGCCAGCTGTTTCTCACCGAACTCTGGGGCCAACGTCCTGACTTTC. J is TRBJ2-6 and V is TRBV2; no firm D call. V shed 8 bases and J shed 0 bases, with 14 bases lying between them. The germline V gene has CDR1 SNHLY and CDR2 FYNNEI. The CDR3 runs 16 residues.

This clonotype has a count of ten or more. A junction boundary mismatches the germline segment, possibly from a read error. The genes are TRBV5-4 and TRBJ1-1; 7 bases are shared with TRBD1. The CDR3 runs to 12 residues. The germline V gene has CDR1 SGHNT and CDR2 YYREEE (reference sequence). DNA of the CDR3: TGTGCCAGCCGACAGGGAACTACTGAGGCTTTCTTT. It specifies CASRQGTTEAFF. Together with reference TRBV5-4 and TRBJ1-1, the CDR3 gives the full variable domain: ETGVTQSPTHLIKTRGQQVTLRCSSQSGHNTVSWYQQALGQGPQFIFQYYREEENGRGNFPPRFSGLQFPNYSSELNVNALELDDSALYLCASRQGTTEAFFGQGTRLTVV.

The sample holds many counts of this clonotype. This sequence joins TRBV2 and TRBJ1-2; D not certain. Germline-derived CDR1 and CDR2 are SNHLY and FYNNEI. This CDR3 contains 15 residues. With 8 bases removed from V and 0 bases from J, the gap between germline ends came to 16 bases. The CDR3, as DNA: TGTGCCAGCGTGATTGAAGCAGGCCCTAACTATGGCTACACCTTC. This codes for CASVIEAGPNYGYTF.

V is TRBV10-3 and J is TRBJ2-3, with D tentatively TRBD1 (5 bases). The ends were cut back, 3 bases at V and 2 bases at J, with 15 bases in the middle. The CDR3 totals 16 residues. Germline V lookup: CDR1 ENHRY, CDR2 SYGVKD. CDR3 DNA: TGTGCCATCAGTGATCCGGCGCCAGGGAACACAGATACGCAGTATTTT. Translating gives CAISDPAPGNTDTQYF.

This clonotype has just a few counts. The chain has TRBV5-4 and TRBJ2-5, with D possibly TRBD1 on 5 matching bases. Germline loops: CDR1 SGHNT, CDR2 YYREEE (reference sequence). Trimming pared 4 bases from V and 5 bases from J, leaving 12 bases between. This CDR3 is 13 amino acids long. CDR3 bases: TGTGCCAGCAGCCCGACAGAGAGGGAGACCCAGTACTTC. It specifies CASSPTERETQYF.

The rearrangement links TRBV12-3 or TRBV12-4 to TRBJ2-5; 9 bases match TRBD1. The CDR3 length is 15 residues. J lost 3 bases, V lost 6 bases, and 8 bases had no gene match. CDR3 coding DNA: TGTGCCAGCAGAGAAAGGACAGGGGCGAAAGAGACCCAGTACTTC. It codes for CASRERTGAKETQYF.

V usage is TRBV11-1 and J usage is TRBJ1-6, with TRBD1 matching over 9 bases. The CDR3 is 16 amino acids. Unmatched junction bases numbered 13, after V lost 9 bases and J lost 7 bases. The germline V gene encodes CDR1 SGHAT and CDR2 FQDESV (reference sequence). The CDR3 nucleotides are TGTGCCAGTAGTGCTTCCGGGACAGGGACCAATTCACCCCTCCACTTT. Amino acid sequence: CASSASGTGTNSPLHF. Full variable domain (rest looked up from reference TRBV11-1 and TRBJ1-6): EAEVAQSPRYKITEKSQAVAFWCDPISGHATLYWYRQILGQGPELLVQFQDESVVDDSQLPKDRFSAERLKGVDSTLKIQPAELGDSAMYLCASSASGTGTNSPLHFGNGTRLTVT.